This TCR beta chain derives from a study of blood T cells in healthy people across ages. CDR1 and CDR2 from the germline V gene are SNHLY and FYNNEI. Trimming removed 4 bases from V and 7 bases from J, with 8 bases in between. CDR3 length equals 12 residues. It was with a sample-barcoded 5' primer and a J-beta primer mix that a second PCR of about 6 to 12 cycles was run. One entry per CDR3 protein, called by TCRdb with MiXCR from the 5' RACE reads. The data contain about 1.6 million distinct CDR3 sequences, roughly a third of them singletons. This receptor was taken from a woman in her thirties in good health. Sequences were obtained from blood. The chain combines TRBV2 with TRBJ2-1; no clear D gene. The CDR3: CASSALRNEQFF. CDR3 in DNA: TGTGCCAGCAGTGCTCTTAGAAATGAGCAGTTCTTC.